One sample yielded the 18 T cell receptor beta chains listed below, sequenced in a study of shared clonotypes between healthy human individuals. The data were produced by immunoSEQ multiplex PCR, yet TCRdb's version contains in-frame clones alone and is incomplete. The repertoire has some 510,000 clones, 79% of them found once; the top ten carry around 13%. Sequences were obtained from PBMCs. These receptors all come from a woman in her 40s in good health. Some clones in this sample may be carry-over from other donors' samples.

This rearrangement joins TRBV7-2 to TRBJ2-7; the D is unclear. Germline-derived CDR1 and CDR2 are SGHTA and FQGNSA. This CDR3 contains 13 residues. V dropped 4 bases and J dropped 2 bases, with 9 bases sitting between them. This CDR3 reads CASSSPGAYEQYF. The CDR3 nucleotides read TGTGCCAGCAGCTCTCCTGGGGCCTACGAGCAGTACTTC.

V usage is TRBV7-2 and J usage is TRBJ2-5; D might be TRBD2 (6 bases). Trimming took off 4 bases at V and 5 bases at J, with 23 bases between the two ends. The CDR3 spans 17 residues. CDR1 and CDR2 (germline): SGHTA, FQGNSA. CDR3 residues: CASSSIYSWGERETQYF. The CDR3 DNA follows: TGTGCCAGCAGCTCAATCTACAGTTGGGGGGAAAGGGAGACCCAGTACTTC. Full variable domain (missing parts from reference TRBV7-2 and TRBJ2-5): GAGVSQSPSNKVTEKGKDVELRCDPISGHTALYWYRQSLGQGLEFLIYFQGNSAPDKSGLPSDRFSAERTGGSVSTLTIQRTQQEDSAVYLCASSSIYSWGERETQYFGPGTRLLVL.

The chain combines TRBV2 with TRBJ2-1; 9 bases line up with TRBD2. The CDR3 spans 14 residues. Germline CDR1 SNHLY, CDR2 FYNNEI. V was clipped by 4 bases and J by 9 bases; unmatched bases: 7. Written as DNA, the CDR3 is TGTGCCAGCAGTGGGGTTAGCGGGAGTCCTGAGCAGTTCTTC. As protein: CASSGVSGSPEQFF. Supplemented by reference TRBV2 and TRBJ2-1, the full variable domain reads EPEVTQTPSHQVTQMGQEVILRCVPISNHLYFYWYRQILGQKVEFLVSFYNNEISEKSEIFDDQFSVERPDGSNFTLKIRSTKLEDSAMYFCASSGVSGSPEQFFGPGTRLTVL.

This rearrangement joins TRBV9 to TRBJ2-2; D is uncertain. Germline V lookup: CDR1 SGDLS, CDR2 YYNGEE. Trimming removed 4 bases from V and 3 bases from J, with 10 bases in between. The length of the CDR3 is 14 residues. CDR3 in DNA: TGTGCCAGCAGCTCGCGGTCCTACACCGGGGAGCTGTTTTTT. Amino acid sequence: CASSSRSYTGELFF.

This clone was seen once. The chain couples TRBV18 to TRBJ1-5, with D hard to call. There are 14 residues in the CDR3. V lost 3 bases and J 3 bases, leaving 9 bases between the germline ends. The germline V gene encodes CDR1 KGHSH and CDR2 LQKENI. This CDR3 reads CASSPQADNQPQHF. CDR3 DNA: TGTGCCAGCTCACCTCAGGCAGACAATCAGCCCCAGCATTTT.

Only one count was recorded for this clone. The rearrangement joins TRBV6-6 to TRBJ2-2, with unresolved D. V was shortened by 5 bases and J by 1 base, with 8 bases between the two germline ends. CDR1 is MNHNY, CDR2 SVGAGI, per germline (reference sequence). CDR3 length: 14 amino acids. CDR3 nucleotides: TGTGCCAGCAGTGGCGCGATGAACACCGGGGAGCTGTTTTTT. Protein sequence: CASSGAMNTGELFF.

This clone was seen once. This chain connects TRBV6-5 to TRBJ2-5, with D perhaps being TRBD1 or TRBD2 (5 bases each). Germline loops: CDR1 MNHEY, CDR2 SVGAGI. Trimming took off 8 bases at V and 5 bases at J, with 15 bases between the two ends. The CDR3 spans 13 residues. The DNA of the CDR3 is TGTGCCAGCTCAGGGATTGGGACGGAGACCCAGTACTTC. It translates to CASSGIGTETQYF.

The chain links TRBV5-1 to TRBJ2-1; D is tentatively TRBD1 or TRBD2 (6 bases each). From germline, CDR1 is SGHRS and CDR2 YFSETQ. Trimming shortened V by 7 bases and J by 2 bases, and 13 bases separated the two germline ends. The CDR3 spans 14 residues. The CDR3 DNA reads TGCGCCAGCGTCCTTGGGGGGCCCTACAATGAGCAGTTCTTC. Translation gives CASVLGGPYNEQFF.

This chain connects TRBV7-8 to TRBJ2-2, with D perhaps matching TRBD1 (6 bases). This CDR3 spans 16 amino acids. V dropped 5 bases and J dropped 0 bases, with 13 bases sitting between them. CDR1 and CDR2 from the germline V gene are SGHVS and FQNEAQ. CDR3 amino acids: CASSIRQAANTGELFF. The CDR3 bases are TGTGCCAGCAGCATTCGACAGGCAGCGAACACCGGGGAGCTGTTTTTT. The variable domain in full, completed from reference TRBV7-8 and TRBJ2-2, reads GAGVSQSPRYKVAKRGQDVALRCDPISGHVSLFWYQQALGQGPEFLTYFQNEAQLDKSGLPSDRFFAERPEGSVSTLKIQRTQQEDSAVYLCASSIRQAANTGELFFGEGSRLTVL.

The CDR3 DNA is TGTGCCATCAGTGAGTCCCCCGACAGGCAGACCTATGGCTACACCTTC. It is translated as CAISESPDRQTYGYTF. V is TRBV10-3 and J is TRBJ1-2, with D possibly TRBD1 on 6 matching bases. The germline V and J ends were trimmed by 0 bases and 4 bases, with 15 bases remaining between them. The CDR3 covers 16 residues. From germline, CDR1 is ENHRY and CDR2 SYGVKD.

The chain joins TRBV15 to TRBJ1-5, with a tentative D call TRBD1 (5 bases). The CDR3 is 15 amino acids. CDR1 and CDR2 (germline): LNHNV, YYDKDF (reference sequence). V was pared by 1 base and J by 4 bases, with 11 bases between. Here the CDR3 reads CATSRGGAFNQPQHF. The DNA of the CDR3 is TGTGCCACCAGCAGAGGGGGCGCTTTTAATCAGCCCCAGCATTTT.

This sequence joins TRBV7-8 and TRBJ2-3, with TRBD2 identical over 10 bases. This CDR3 is built from 17 residues. The germline V gene encodes CDR1 SGHVS and CDR2 FQNEAQ. V gave up 1 base and J gave up 3 bases; unmatched junction bases: 7. In DNA form, the CDR3 reads TGTGCCAGCAGCTTAGTTCTAGCGGGAGCTGTTACAGATACGCAGTATTTT. It specifies CASSLVLAGAVTDTQYF. The full variable domain, its missing parts supplied by reference TRBV7-8 and TRBJ2-3, is GAGVSQSPRYKVAKRGQDVALRCDPISGHVSLFWYQQALGQGPEFLTYFQNEAQLDKSGLPSDRFFAERPEGSVSTLKIQRTQQEDSAVYLCASSLVLAGAVTDTQYFGPGTRLTVL.

V is TRBV2 and J is TRBJ1-1, with TRBD1 identical over 9 bases. The germline CDR1 and CDR2 sequences are SNHLY and FYNNEI. CDR3 length: 16 amino acids. V lost 5 bases and J lost 7; bases outside the gene matches: 14. In DNA, the CDR3 is TGTGCCAGCAGTCCAATAAGCTGGGACAGGGTTAGTGAAGCTTTCTTT. This encodes CASSPISWDRVSEAFF.

The genes are TRBV11-3 and TRBJ2-2; TRBD2 aligns across 10 bases. CDR1 is SGHNT, CDR2 YENEEA, per germline. CDR3 length: 18 amino acids. With 0 bases clipped from V and 4 bases from J, the junction kept 8 bases outside the gene matches. The CDR3 DNA reads as TGTGCCAGCAGCTTAGATCCAGCGGGAGGGCGTGGCACCGGGGAGCTGTTTTTT. It codes for CASSLDPAGGRGTGELFF.

The chain combines TRBV10-3 with TRBJ2-3, with 7 bases lining up with TRBD2. The CDR3 has 15 residues. V dropped 5 bases and J dropped 2; count of bases not matched to a gene: 7. Germline V gives CDR1 ENHRY, CDR2 SYGVKD. CDR3 nucleotides: TGTGCCATCAGTTCGCTAGCGGACAACACAGATACGCAGTATTTT. Translated, it gives CAISSLADNTDTQYF.

The chain recombines TRBV28 with TRBJ2-3, with 7 bases identical to TRBD2. Germline loops: CDR1 MDHEN, CDR2 SYDVKM. The V and J ends lost 4 bases and 0 bases, in that order; junction bases with no gene match: 10. This CDR3 spans 17 amino acids. DNA for the CDR3: TGTGCCAGCAGTTCTAAAGCGGGGACCTCTAGCACAGATACGCAGTATTTT. As protein: CASSSKAGTSSTDTQYF.

This clone was detected once. The J gene is TRBJ1-4, the V gene TRBV7-9; perhaps TRBD1 as D (6 bases). V was clipped by 1 base and J by 4 bases, with 13 bases between them. The CDR3 contains 16 residues. From germline, CDR1 is SEHNR and CDR2 FQNEAQ (reference sequence). In DNA, the CDR3 is TGTGCCAGCAGCTTAGTTGGGGGGCAAATTAATGAAAAACTGTTTTTT. As protein: CASSLVGGQINEKLFF.

The genes are TRBV10-3 and TRBJ2-2; 11 nucleotides match TRBD2. This CDR3 region has 17 residues. Germline CDR1 and CDR2: ENHRY and SYGVKD. The CDR3: CAANGLAGGPNTGELFF. The CDR3 nucleotides are TGTGCTGCCAACGGGCTAGCGGGAGGTCCAAACACCGGGGAGCTGTTTTTT.